The 30 T cell receptor beta chains below come from one sample, sequenced in a study of blood T cell repertoires in COVID-19. Using immunoSEQ multiplex PCR, the repertoire was profiled, and TCRdb retains in-frame clones only, with some absent. This table has 100,000 to 120,000 clones, about four fifths appearing once. Sequencing used peripheral blood. Receptors originate from a woman aged 40 to 55 with acute or convalescent COVID-19.

This clone was seen a few times. The V call is TRBV30, the J call TRBJ1-6, with 10 bases identical to TRBD1. Germline assignment: CDR1 GTSNPN and CDR2 SVGIG (reference sequence). J was trimmed by 7 bases and V by 3 bases; bases with no gene match: 6. This CDR3 is 15 amino acids long. Here the CDR3 reads CAWRDRTGGNSPLHF. CDR3 DNA: TGTGCCTGGAGAGATAGGACAGGGGGGAATTCACCCCTCCACTTT.

This chain connects TRBV7-9 to TRBJ1-5; D is uncertain. CDR3 size: 13 residues. The V and J ends lost 3 bases and 1 base respectively, with 4 bases between them. Germline values: CDR1 SEHNR, CDR2 FQNEAQ (reference sequence). This CDR3 reads CASSFRSNQPQHF. DNA for the CDR3: TGTGCCAGCAGCTTTCGGAGCAATCAGCCCCAGCATTTT. The complete variable domain, with remaining parts taken from reference TRBV7-9 and TRBJ1-5, reads DTGVSQNPRHKITKRGQNVTFRCDPISEHNRLYWYRQTLGQGPEFLTYFQNEAQLEKSRLLSDRFSAERPKGSFSTLEIQRTEQGDSAMYLCASSFRSNQPQHFGDGTRLSIL.

V and J are TRBV6-5 and TRBJ1-1, with D unresolved. Trimming left V 2 bases short and J 1 base short, with 8 bases between. The CDR3 has 14 residues. Germline V gives CDR1 MNHEY, CDR2 SVGAGI. The CDR3 coding sequence is TGTGCCAGCAGTTACCTAATATCGAACACTGAAGCTTTCTTT. It specifies CASSYLISNTEAFF.

DNA of the CDR3: TGTGCCAGCAGCTCCATTGGTGTCAGCTATGGCTACACCTTC. Its protein product is CASSSIGVSYGYTF. The chain employs TRBV5-4 and TRBJ1-2; D unclear. Germline CDR1 SGHNT, CDR2 YYREEE (reference sequence). This CDR3 region has 14 residues. V was shortened by 3 bases and J by 4 bases, with 13 bases between the two germline ends.

The chain couples TRBV9 to TRBJ2-3; D is unresolved. With 4 bases removed from V and 5 bases from J, the gap between germline ends came to 8 bases. The CDR3 totals 12 residues. Germline assignment: CDR1 SGDLS and CDR2 YYNGEE. The CDR3 DNA is TGTGCCAGCAGCCCTTCCAGAGATACGCAGTATTTT. It yields the protein CASSPSRDTQYF.

The chain couples TRBV4-2 to TRBJ1-1; tentative D call: TRBD1 (5 bases). Trimming pared 0 bases from V and 2 bases from J, leaving 10 bases between. Germline CDR1 is LGHNA and CDR2 is YNFKEQ. CDR3 size: 15 residues. This CDR3 is CASSQELRGNTEAFF. As DNA, the CDR3 is TGTGCCAGCAGCCAAGAACTAAGGGGCAACACTGAAGCTTTCTTT.

This clone occurred once. This chain connects TRBV6-1 to TRBJ1-3; no clear D gene. The length of the CDR3 is 15 residues. Germline-derived CDR1 and CDR2 are MNHNS and SASEGT. V was clipped by 2 bases and J by 6 bases, with 14 bases between them. CDR3 DNA sequence: TGTGCCAGCAGTGAATCCTCGTCTAGTGAAAACACCATATATTTT. The encoded protein is CASSESSSSENTIYF.

This sequence joins TRBV6-6 and TRBJ2-1, with TRBD1 matching over 7 bases. The CDR3 spans 15 residues. J lost 12 bases, V lost 5 bases, and 16 bases had no gene match. The germline V gene encodes CDR1 MNHNY and CDR2 SVGAGI (reference sequence). CDR3 amino acids: CASSLDRASSRGQFF. For the CDR3, the DNA is TGTGCCAGCAGTCTTGACAGGGCGTCGTCGAGGGGGCAGTTCTTC.

The chain combines TRBV12-5 with TRBJ2-1, with D perhaps matching TRBD1 (5 bases). Germline CDR1 and CDR2: LGHNT and FRNRAP. The CDR3 is 15 residues long. Trimming took off 1 base at V and 0 bases at J, with 7 bases between the two ends. The CDR3 protein is CASGLGQSSYNEQFF. CDR3 bases: TGTGCTAGTGGTTTGGGACAGAGCTCCTACAATGAGCAGTTCTTC.

This clone occurred once. The genes are TRBV4-1 and TRBJ1-5; D call uncertain. Germline V gives CDR1 MGHRA, CDR2 YSYEKL. Trimming removed 1 base at V and 6 bases at J, with 10 bases between. There are 14 residues in the CDR3. CDR3 nucleotide sequence: TGCGCCAGCAGCCAAGTCTCGGGTGGTCAGCCCCAGCATTTT. Protein: CASSQVSGGQPQHF.

The rearrangement links TRBV6-5 to TRBJ1-5; D is ambiguous. Deletions cut 5 bases from V and 7 bases from J, with 15 bases between. Germline assignment: CDR1 MNHEY and CDR2 SVGAGI. The CDR3 contains 14 residues. Here the CDR3 DNA reads TGTGCCAGCAGTCCAAGCGGGTCGCCCCAGCCCCAGCATTTT. It codes for CASSPSGSPQPQHF.

This sequence joins TRBV6-1 and TRBJ1-1, with D uncertain. V was clipped by 0 bases and J by 11 bases, with 13 bases between them. Germline loops: CDR1 MNHNS, CDR2 SASEGT. The CDR3 is 13 residues long. The CDR3 loop is CASSEALETRAFF. For the CDR3, the DNA is TGTGCCAGCAGTGAAGCGCTTGAGACAAGGGCTTTCTTT.

The CDR3 DNA reads as TGTGCCACCAGTGATTGGGGGGAGAACTATGGCTACACCTTC. It specifies CATSDWGENYGYTF. V is TRBV24-1 and J is TRBJ1-2, with D tentatively TRBD1 (5 bases). This CDR3 has 14 amino acids. V was pared by 2 bases and J by 2 bases, with 8 bases between. CDR1 is KGHDR and CDR2 is SFDVKD in the germline V gene.

V usage is TRBV5-1 and J usage is TRBJ2-7; 7 bases fit TRBD1. With V trimmed by 2 bases and J by 3 bases, 11 bases remained unmatched. The CDR3 is 16 residues long. Germline V gives CDR1 SGHRS, CDR2 YFSETQ. The CDR3 DNA follows: TGCGCCAGCAGCTTAGGTTTAGGCAGGGGGTTCTACGAGCAGTACTTC. It encodes CASSLGLGRGFYEQYF.

This chain links TRBV6-5 with TRBJ1-2; 8 positions agree with TRBD1. V lost 5 bases to trimming and J lost 7 bases; unmatched junction nucleotides: 9. Germline loops: CDR1 MNHEY, CDR2 SVGAGI. This CDR3 is 14 amino acids long. This chain's CDR3 is CASSPRTGSLGYTF. The CDR3 coding sequence is TGTGCCAGCAGTCCGAGGACAGGGTCACTTGGCTACACCTTC.

This chain connects TRBV18 to TRBJ1-5; no firm D call. The germline V gene has CDR1 KGHSH and CDR2 LQKENI. This CDR3 has 15 residues. V was clipped by 3 bases and J by 2 bases, with 11 bases between them. The CDR3 loop is CASSPPAGGNQPQHF. CDR3 sequence (DNA): TGTGCCAGCTCACCCCCGGCCGGGGGCAATCAGCCCCAGCATTTT. The full variable domain, rest sourced from reference TRBV18 and TRBJ1-5, is NAGVMQNPRHLVRRRGQEARLRCSPMKGHSHVYWYRQLPEEGLKFMVYLQKENIIDESGMPKERFSAEFPKEGPSILRIQQVVRGDSAAYFCASSPPAGGNQPQHFGDGTRLSIL.

The table lists this clone with a few counts. V usage is TRBV5-5 and J usage is TRBJ1-3; TRBD1 matches 8 bases. The V gene's germline CDR1 is SGHKS and CDR2 YYEKEE (reference sequence). Unmatched junction bases numbered 10, after V lost 4 bases and J lost 4 bases. The CDR3 spans 16 residues. The CDR3: CASSLTVRGPGNTIYF. The CDR3 coding sequence is TGTGCCAGCAGCCTAACCGTCAGGGGGCCAGGAAACACCATATATTTT.

The chain has TRBV11-2 and TRBJ2-5, with 10 bases that match TRBD2. The CDR3 extends over 16 amino acids. V lost 2 bases and J lost 5; bases outside the gene matches: 8. In germline, CDR1 is SGHAT, CDR2 FQNNGV. CDR3 amino acids: CASSLRKAGGYETQYF. CDR3 nucleotide sequence: TGTGCCAGCAGCTTACGGAAAGCGGGGGGGTACGAGACCCAGTACTTC.

The chain couples TRBV30 to TRBJ1-1; the match to TRBD1 covers 10 bases. CDR1 is GTSNPN, CDR2 SVGIG, per germline (reference sequence). V shed 3 bases, J shed 4 bases, and the junction held 5 bases outside the gene matches. CDR3 length: 14 amino acids. DNA of the CDR3: TGTGCCTGGAGGACAGGGGGCGCGGTCACTGAAGCTTTCTTT. As protein: CAWRTGGAVTEAFF.

The chain employs TRBV30 and TRBJ1-6; D is ambiguous. The germline V and J ends were trimmed by 0 bases and 3 bases, with 15 bases remaining between them. The CDR3 is 17 residues long. The V gene's germline CDR1 is GTSNPN and CDR2 SVGIG (reference sequence). The CDR3 is CAWSVMIIEDYNSPLHF. DNA for the CDR3: TGTGCCTGGAGTGTAATGATCATAGAGGACTATAATTCACCCCTCCACTTT.

The chain recombines TRBV4-3 with TRBJ2-3; 9 bases map to TRBD2. Germline V gene lookup returns CDR1 LGHNA and CDR2 YSLEER. CDR3 size: 16 residues. V lost 4 bases, J lost 3 bases, and 8 bases stayed unmatched. This CDR3 reads CASSPLRSGGTDTQYF. Written as DNA, the CDR3 is TGCGCCAGCAGCCCACTCCGTAGCGGGGGTACAGATACGCAGTATTTT.

The rearrangement links TRBV4-3 to TRBJ1-2, with D uncertain. CDR1 is LGHNA, CDR2 YSLEER, per germline. V lost 0 bases and J 4 bases, leaving 15 bases between the germline ends. The CDR3 covers 16 residues. CDR3 sequence (DNA): TGCGCCAGCAGCCAAGATTCCCAGATTGGCGGCTATGGCTACACCTTC. It codes for CASSQDSQIGGYGYTF.

The rearrangement uses TRBV7-2 and TRBJ2-2; no clear D. Between the trimmed V and J ends, which lost 1 base and 6 bases, there was a span of 6 bases. Germline CDR1 SGHTA, CDR2 FQGNSA. The CDR3 is 13 amino acids. The CDR3 sequence is CASSLDLAGELFF. The CDR3 DNA reads as TGTGCCAGCAGCTTAGATCTAGCCGGGGAGCTGTTTTTT.

This clone came up once. This sequence joins TRBV27 and TRBJ1-5; 7 positions match TRBD1. Germline values: CDR1 MNHEY, CDR2 SMNVEV (reference sequence). The CDR3 sequence is 14 residues long. V shed 10 bases, J shed 3 bases, and the junction held 9 bases outside the gene matches. CDR3 bases: TGTGCCACCAGGGGAACAGGGGTCAATCAGCCCCAGCATTTT. This translates into CATRGTGVNQPQHF.

The chain combines TRBV6-2 or TRBV6-3 with TRBJ1-5, with 11 bases fitting TRBD1. V shed 5 bases and J 2 bases; nucleotides not matched to a gene: 8. The CDR3 covers 17 residues. Looked up from germline, CDR1 is MNHEY and CDR2 is SVGEGT. The CDR3 sequence: CASSRMDRGRGNQPQHF. CDR3 DNA sequence: TGTGCCAGCAGTCGGATGGACAGGGGGCGAGGCAATCAGCCCCAGCATTTT.

This chain connects TRBV23-1 to TRBJ2-1; the D is unclear. TRBV23-1 has ORF status, its function being uncertain. The CDR3 totals 13 residues. V gave up 0 bases and J gave up 8 bases, with 8 bases separating them. The CDR3 reads CASSQSRKHEQFF. In nucleotides, the CDR3 is TGCGCCAGCAGTCAATCACGAAAGCATGAGCAGTTCTTC.

The chain recombines TRBV7-2 with TRBJ1-2; D gene ambiguous. With 0 bases removed from V and 6 bases from J, the gap between germline ends came to 17 bases. The CDR3 length is 16 residues. Germline values: CDR1 SGHTA, CDR2 FQGNSA. In DNA form, the CDR3 reads TGTGCCAGCAGCTTAGCGGTTGGAGTAAGGAGTGATGGCTACACCTTC. Translated: CASSLAVGVRSDGYTF.

The rearrangement joins TRBV6-5 to TRBJ1-5; D is uncertain. Germline V CDR1 and CDR2: MNHEY, SVGAGI. This CDR3 spans 15 amino acids. V was trimmed by 2 bases and J by 4 bases, leaving 12 bases between them. The CDR3 bases are TGTGCCAGCAGTTACGGTGCCGGAGCTAATCAGCCCCAGCATTTT. The encoded protein is CASSYGAGANQPQHF.

This clone was seen a few times. The chain employs TRBV3-1 (or the pseudogene TRBV3-2) and TRBJ2-1, with D possibly TRBD2 on 5 matching bases. This CDR3 has 13 amino acids. Germline values: CDR1 LGHDT, CDR2 YNNKEL (reference sequence). With 4 bases removed from V and 8 bases from J, the gap between germline ends came to 12 bases. The CDR3: CASSPTRSDEQFF. The CDR3 DNA sequence: TGTGCCAGCAGCCCCACTAGGTCGGATGAGCAGTTCTTC.

In the case of this clone: A junction end diverges from the germline sequence, so it may reflect a read error. The rearrangement uses TRBV12-5 and TRBJ1-1; D perhaps matches TRBD1 (5 bases). The CDR3 covers 12 residues. Germline V gene sequence: CDR1 LGHNT, CDR2 FRNRAP. CDR3 protein: CASGGGGRRLSF. In DNA form, the CDR3 reads TGTGCTAGTGGTGGCGGGGGACGGCGACTTTCTTTT.